A single sample gave rise to the 19 T cell receptor beta chains below, sequenced in a study of blood T cell repertoires in COVID-19. The protocol was immunoSEQ multiplex PCR, while the TCRdb copy is restricted to in-frame clones and leaves out a portion. The profile shows around 200,000 clones, 65% to 85% of them singletons. The sequenced sample consisted of peripheral blood. The source of these receptors is a man between 50 and 59 years old with active or convalescent COVID-19.

This clone was counted once. V is TRBV7-8 and J is TRBJ1-1; 9 nucleotides match TRBD1. V dropped 7 bases and J dropped 2; count of bases not matched to a gene: 14. Per germline, CDR1 SGHVS and CDR2 FQNEAQ. This CDR3 contains 17 residues. This CDR3 reads CASTHWTGAPLNTEAFF. In nucleotides, the CDR3 is TGTGCCAGCACCCACTGGACAGGGGCCCCTCTTAACACTGAAGCTTTCTTT.

The rearrangement uses TRBV19 and TRBJ2-1, with D perhaps matching TRBD1 (6 bases). The V end was cut by 4 bases, the J end by 4 bases, with 17 bases between. In germline, CDR1 is LNHDA, CDR2 SQIVND (reference sequence). This CDR3 is 16 amino acids long. The CDR3 spells CASSTSHRVSYNEQFF. The CDR3 bases are TGTGCCAGTAGTACCTCTCACAGGGTCTCATACAATGAGCAGTTCTTC.

The V and J genes are TRBV7-2 and TRBJ1-1; D not certain. Germline V gene sequence: CDR1 SGHTA, CDR2 FQGNSA. The CDR3 is 12 residues long. The V and J ends lost 5 bases and 11 bases respectively, with 15 bases between them. CDR3 amino acids: CASSTAPGLAFF. The CDR3 DNA reads TGTGCCAGCAGCACAGCGCCGGGATTGGCTTTCTTT.

The V and J genes are TRBV5-1 and TRBJ2-1; 9 nucleotides align to TRBD2. This CDR3 contains 15 residues. V shed 0 bases and J 5 bases; nucleotides not matched to a gene: 3. Germline values: CDR1 SGHRS, CDR2 YFSETQ. The chain's CDR3 is CASSLVGTSNNEQFF. CDR3 nucleotides: TGCGCCAGCAGCTTGGTGGGGACTAGCAACAATGAGCAGTTCTTC. The full variable domain, its missing parts supplied by reference TRBV5-1 and TRBJ2-1, is KAGVTQTPRYLIKTRGQQVTLSCSPISGHRSVSWYQQTPGQGLQFLFEYFSETQRNKGNFPGRFSGRQFSNSRSEMNVSTLELGDSALYLCASSLVGTSNNEQFFGPGTRLTVL.

The CDR3 sequence: CASSLKREKGREKLFF. DNA for the CDR3: TGTGCCAGCAGCTTAAAGCGGGAAAAAGGGCGTGAAAAACTGTTTTTT. The rearrangement uses TRBV7-9 and TRBJ1-4; D ambiguous. The V end was cut by 2 bases, the J end by 7 bases, with 17 bases between. This CDR3 contains 16 residues. Germline V lookup: CDR1 SEHNR, CDR2 FQNEAQ (reference sequence).

The chain couples TRBV30 to TRBJ1-2; D might be TRBD1 (6 bases). This CDR3 region has 19 residues. The V end lost 2 bases, the J end lost 0 bases, and 25 bases lay between the germline ends. Per the germline V gene, CDR1 is GTSNPN and CDR2 is SVGIG (reference sequence). CDR3 sequence: CAWSSWTVVPSTANYGYTF. In nucleotides, the CDR3 is TGTGCCTGGAGTTCTTGGACAGTAGTTCCCTCTACCGCTAACTATGGCTACACCTTC. Based on the CDR3 plus reference TRBV30 and TRBJ1-2, the full variable domain is SQTIHQWPATLVQPVGSPLSLECTVEGTSNPNLYWYRQAAGRGLQLLFYSVGIGQISSEVPQNLSASRPQDRQFILSSKKLLLSDSGFYLCAWSSWTVVPSTANYGYTFGSGTRLTVV.

This chain uses TRBV7-3 with TRBJ2-1, with 12 bases aligning to TRBD2. Germline values: CDR1 SGHTA, CDR2 FQGTGA. V shed 5 bases, J shed 5 bases, and the junction held 4 bases outside the gene matches. This CDR3 spans 15 amino acids. The CDR3 DNA sequence: TGTGCCAGCAGCACAACTAGCGGGGGGCACAATGAGCAGTTCTTC. As protein: CASSTTSGGHNEQFF.

This clone has a count of ten or more. The chain couples TRBV2 to TRBJ1-2, with a weak D call TRBD1 (6 bases). The CDR3 covers 13 residues. Germline CDR1 and CDR2: SNHLY and FYNNEI. V lost 1 base and J lost 6, with 9 bases in between. The CDR3, as DNA: TGTGCCAGCAGTGAAGAGGGGGTTGATGGCTACACCTTC. It codes for CASSEEGVDGYTF.

The chain joins TRBV29-1 to TRBJ2-5; 7 bases are shared with TRBD2. Unmatched junction bases numbered 14, after V lost 5 bases and J lost 5 bases. The CDR3 runs to 15 residues. Germline CDR1 reads SQVTM; CDR2 reads ANQGSEA. CDR3: CSVPARGVRDETQYF. CDR3 bases: TGCAGCGTTCCCGCTCGGGGGGTTAGGGACGAGACCCAGTACTTC.

The V gene is TRBV5-1, the J gene TRBJ2-5; a possible D gene is TRBD1 (5 bases). CDR3 length equals 15 residues. V lost 1 base, J lost 1 base, and 11 bases lay in between. CDR1 is SGHRS and CDR2 is YFSETQ in the germline V gene. The CDR3 coding sequence is TGCGCCAGCAGCTTGCGACAGCCAGTCCAAGAGACCCAGTACTTC. It codes for CASSLRQPVQETQYF.

V gene TRBV21-1 combines with J gene TRBJ1-4; the D call in the table, TRBD1, was not verified against the DNA. TRBV21-1 is described as a pseudogene. This CDR3 is 19 amino acids long. CDR3 in amino acids: CASSKDPNRIGRTNEKLFF. Written as DNA, the CDR3 is TGTGCCAGCAGCAAAGACCCAAACAGGATCGGGCGAACTAATGAAAAACTGTTTTTT.

The chain carries TRBV7-2 and TRBJ2-3, with 9 bases that match TRBD2. Looked up from germline, CDR1 is SGHTA and CDR2 is FQGNSA. The length of the CDR3 is 17 residues. The V gene end was trimmed by 4 bases and the J gene end by 0 bases; junction bases not matched to a gene: 8. CDR3 protein: CASSSQAGGFSTDTQYF. CDR3 coding DNA: TGTGCCAGCAGCTCCCAAGCGGGGGGATTTAGCACAGATACGCAGTATTTT.

The chain is built from TRBV30 and TRBJ1-3; 11 bases map to TRBD1. The trim removed 0 bases at V and 3 bases at J, leaving 7 bases unmatched. The germline CDR1 and CDR2 sequences are GTSNPN and SVGIG (reference sequence). CDR3 length equals 17 residues. The CDR3 coding sequence is TGTGCCTGGAGTGTAGGAGGACAGGGGGCTTTTGGAAACACCATATATTTT. Residues: CAWSVGGQGAFGNTIYF.

The chain links TRBV12-3 or TRBV12-4 to TRBJ2-5, with D possibly being TRBD1 (6 bases). With 3 bases removed from V and 5 bases from J, the gap between germline ends came to 10 bases. CDR3 size: 13 residues. In DNA form, the CDR3 reads TGTGCCAGCAGTTTGACAGGAACGGAGACCCAGTACTTC. Amino acids: CASSLTGTETQYF.

This chain's CDR3 is CASSPTGGPYNEQFF. CDR3 bases: TGCGCCAGCAGCCCAACAGGGGGGCCTTACAATGAGCAGTTCTTC. The V and J genes are TRBV4-1 and TRBJ2-1, with 8 bases identical to TRBD1. V dropped 4 bases and J dropped 4; count of bases not matched to a gene: 6. Germline CDR1 is MGHRA and CDR2 is YSYEKL. This CDR3 has 15 amino acids.

The chain joins TRBV7-2 to TRBJ1-3; no clear D. Trimming left V 1 base short and J 0 bases short, with 7 bases between. This CDR3 has 15 residues. Germline loops: CDR1 SGHTA, CDR2 FQGNSA. The DNA for the CDR3 is TGTGCCAGCAGCTTAGACAGCAACTCTGGAAACACCATATATTTT. Amino acids: CASSLDSNSGNTIYF.

The V gene is TRBV21-1, the J gene TRBJ2-4; the table gives TRBD2 as D, unverified against the DNA. TRBV21-1 is annotated as a pseudogene. The CDR3 has 20 residues. CDR3 protein: CASSKRRGPMFLLAKNIQYF. CDR3 in DNA: TGTGCCAGCAGCAAACGGAGGGGTCCCATGTTTCTTTTAGCCAAAAACATTCAGTACTTC.

The chain combines TRBV5-4 with TRBJ1-1; possible D gene TRBD1, 6 bases. This CDR3 is built from 14 residues. CDR1 SGHNT and CDR2 YYREEE come from the germline V gene (reference sequence). V shed 1 base and J shed 5 bases, with 12 bases lying between them. The CDR3 DNA sequence: TGTGCCAGCAGCTTGCACAGGGTTAAAACTGAAGCTTTCTTT. Translated: CASSLHRVKTEAFF. Full variable domain (rest looked up from reference TRBV5-4 and TRBJ1-1): ETGVTQSPTHLIKTRGQQVTLRCSSQSGHNTVSWYQQALGQGPQFIFQYYREEENGRGNFPPRFSGLQFPNYSSELNVNALELDDSALYLCASSLHRVKTEAFFGQGTRLTVV.

V and J are TRBV3-1 (or the pseudogene TRBV3-2) and TRBJ2-2, with 8 bases lining up with TRBD2. Germline CDR1 and CDR2: LGHDT and YNNKEL (reference sequence). The V and J ends lost 4 bases and 6 bases, in that order; junction bases with no gene match: 7. The CDR3 sequence is 15 residues long. The CDR3, as DNA: TGTGCCAGCAGCCTACGCGGGGGGCGGGCCGGGGAGCTGTTTTTT. It is translated as CASSLRGGRAGELFF.